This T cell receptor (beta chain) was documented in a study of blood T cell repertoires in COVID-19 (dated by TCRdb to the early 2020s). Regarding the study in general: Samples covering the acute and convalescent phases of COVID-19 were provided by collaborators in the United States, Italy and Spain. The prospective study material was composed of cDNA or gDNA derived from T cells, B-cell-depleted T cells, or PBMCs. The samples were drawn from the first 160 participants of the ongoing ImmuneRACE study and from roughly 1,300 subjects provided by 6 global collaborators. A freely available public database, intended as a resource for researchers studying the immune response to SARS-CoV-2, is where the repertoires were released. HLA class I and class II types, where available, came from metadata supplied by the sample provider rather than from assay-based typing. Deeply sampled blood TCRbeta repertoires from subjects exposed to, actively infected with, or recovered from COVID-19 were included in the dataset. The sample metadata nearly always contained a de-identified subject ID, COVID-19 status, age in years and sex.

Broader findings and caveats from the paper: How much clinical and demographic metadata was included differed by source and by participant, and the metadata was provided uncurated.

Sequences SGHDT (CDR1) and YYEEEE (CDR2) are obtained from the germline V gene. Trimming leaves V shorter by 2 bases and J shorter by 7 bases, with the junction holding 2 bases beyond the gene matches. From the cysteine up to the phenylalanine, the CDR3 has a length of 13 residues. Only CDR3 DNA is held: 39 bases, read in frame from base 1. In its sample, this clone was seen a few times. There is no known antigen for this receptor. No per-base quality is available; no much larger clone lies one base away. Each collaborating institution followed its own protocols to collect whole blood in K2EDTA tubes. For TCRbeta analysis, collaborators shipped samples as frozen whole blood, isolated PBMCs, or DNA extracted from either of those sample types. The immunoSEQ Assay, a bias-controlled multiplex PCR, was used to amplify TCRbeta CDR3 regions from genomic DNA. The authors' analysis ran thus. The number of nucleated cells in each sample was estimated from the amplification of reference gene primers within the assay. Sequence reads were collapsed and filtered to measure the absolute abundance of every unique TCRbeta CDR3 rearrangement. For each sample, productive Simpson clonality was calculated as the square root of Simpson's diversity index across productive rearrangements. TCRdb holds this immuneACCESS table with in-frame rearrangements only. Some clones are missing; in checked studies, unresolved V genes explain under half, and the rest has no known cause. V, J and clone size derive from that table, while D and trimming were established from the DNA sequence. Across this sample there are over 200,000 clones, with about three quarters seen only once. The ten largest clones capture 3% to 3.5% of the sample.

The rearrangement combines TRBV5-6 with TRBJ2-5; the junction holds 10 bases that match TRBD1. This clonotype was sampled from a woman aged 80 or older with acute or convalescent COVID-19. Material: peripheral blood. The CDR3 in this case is CASSLGQGVTQYF. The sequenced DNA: TGTGCCAGCAGCTTAGGACAGGGGGTGACCCAGTACTTC.